This T cell receptor beta chain was retrieved from a study of vaccination and CD4 T cells after COVID-19. Overall study context: The post-vaccine samples came a median roughly 70 days after dose two (range 14 to 241).

An Oncomine TCR Beta short-read assay was used to sequence the DNA from cultured CD4+ T cells. TCRdb passed the PCR reads through MiXCR, listing each CDR3 protein once. The sample lists some 16,000 distinct CDR3 sequences, 35% seen once, with 14% to 15% in the top ten. General study findings and limits: The appearance of a median roughly 90% of reactive clones in convalescent patients occurred only post-vaccination. When vaccine-specific clones from convalescent patients were examined, 304 of 307 were spike mono-reactive.

Specified treatment: roughly ten-day PBMC culture with coronavirus spike peptide pools or control peptides (ViraFEST assay). For ViraFEST, peptide pools expanded antigen-specific T cells, after which the TCRs were sequenced. In its sample, this clonotype was seen a few times. No antigen is known for it. The source is a human donor with COVID-19. What was sequenced was cultured CD4+ T cells from blood.

CDR3 residues: CASSSGTWGYGYTF. In DNA, the CDR3 is TGTGCCAGCAGCTCCGGGACCTGGGGCTATGGCTACACCTTC. The chain couples TRBV7-2 to TRBJ1-2, with D possibly matching TRBD1 (5 bases). This CDR3 is 14 amino acids long. Germline V gene lookup returns CDR1 SGHTA and CDR2 FQGNSA. The V end lost 4 bases, the J end lost 4 bases, and 13 bases lay between the germline ends.